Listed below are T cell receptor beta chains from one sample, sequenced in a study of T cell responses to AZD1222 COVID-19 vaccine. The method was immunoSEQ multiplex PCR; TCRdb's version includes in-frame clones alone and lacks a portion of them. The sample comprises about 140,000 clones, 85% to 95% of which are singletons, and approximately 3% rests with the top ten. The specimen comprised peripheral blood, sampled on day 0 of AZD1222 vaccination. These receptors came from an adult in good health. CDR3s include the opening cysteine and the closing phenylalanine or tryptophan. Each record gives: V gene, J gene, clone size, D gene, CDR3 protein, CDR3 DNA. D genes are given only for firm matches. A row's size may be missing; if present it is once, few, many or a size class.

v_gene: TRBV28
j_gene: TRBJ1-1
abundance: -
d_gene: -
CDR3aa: CASSRFTGGNTEAFF
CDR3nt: TGTGCCAGCAGTAGATTTACGGGCGGGAACACTGAAGCTTTCTTT

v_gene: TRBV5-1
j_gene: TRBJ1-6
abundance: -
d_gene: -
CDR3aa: CASSRVGGEGSPLHF
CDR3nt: TGCGCCAGCAGCCGGGTGGGGGGCGAAGGCTCACCCCTCCACTTT

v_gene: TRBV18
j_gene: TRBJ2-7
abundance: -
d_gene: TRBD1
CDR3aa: CASSPPGQGFYEQYF
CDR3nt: TGTGCCAGCTCACCACCGGGACAGGGGTTCTACGAGCAGTACTTC

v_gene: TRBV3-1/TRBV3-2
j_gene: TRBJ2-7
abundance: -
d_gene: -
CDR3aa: CASSQSGAYEQYF
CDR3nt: TGTGCCAGCAGCCAAAGTGGGGCCTACGAGCAGTACTTC

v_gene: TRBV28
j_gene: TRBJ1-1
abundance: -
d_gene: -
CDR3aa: CASSYPPGTGSSEAFF
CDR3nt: TGTGCCAGCAGTTATCCTCCCGGGACCGGTTCCTCGGAAGCTTTCTTT

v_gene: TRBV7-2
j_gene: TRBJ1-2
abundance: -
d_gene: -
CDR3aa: CASSLGGQYGYTF
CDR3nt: TGTGCCAGCAGCTTAGGTGGCCAGTATGGCTACACCTTC

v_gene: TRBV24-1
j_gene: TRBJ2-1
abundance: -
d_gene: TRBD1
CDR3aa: CATSDTGTGRNEQFF
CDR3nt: TGTGCCACCAGTGACACCGGGACAGGGCGCAATGAGCAGTTCTTC

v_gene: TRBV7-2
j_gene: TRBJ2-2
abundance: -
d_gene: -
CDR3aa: CASSLVFGTGELFF
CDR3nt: TGTGCCAGCAGCTTAGTATTTGGCACCGGGGAGCTGTTTTTT

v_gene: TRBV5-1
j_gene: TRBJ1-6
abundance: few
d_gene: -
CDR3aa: CASSLSFVGNSPLHF
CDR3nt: TGCGCCAGCAGCTTGTCCTTCGTGGGGAATTCACCCCTCCACTTT

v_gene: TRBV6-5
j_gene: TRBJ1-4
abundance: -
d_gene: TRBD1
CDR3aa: CASRDRGTNEKLFF
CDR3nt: TGTGCCAGCCGGGACAGGGGGACAAATGAAAAACTGTTTTTT

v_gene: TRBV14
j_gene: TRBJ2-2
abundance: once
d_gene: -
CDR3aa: CASSRGRFPNTGELFF
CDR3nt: TGTGCCAGCAGCCGAGGACGGTTTCCCAACACCGGGGAGCTGTTTTTT

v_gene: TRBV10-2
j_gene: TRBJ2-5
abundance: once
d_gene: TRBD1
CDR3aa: CASSGTGGLETQYF
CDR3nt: TGCGCCAGCAGCGGGACAGGGGGCTTAGAGACCCAGTACTTC

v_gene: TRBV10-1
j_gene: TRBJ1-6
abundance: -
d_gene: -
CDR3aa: CASSEFGNSPLHF
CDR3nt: TGCGCCAGCAGTGAGTTCGGGAATTCACCCCTCCACTTT

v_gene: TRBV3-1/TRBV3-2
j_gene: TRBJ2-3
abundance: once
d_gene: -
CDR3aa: CASSKAYGGPGDTQYF
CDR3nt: TGTGCCAGCAGCAAAGCTTACGGGGGGCCGGGAGATACGCAGTATTTT

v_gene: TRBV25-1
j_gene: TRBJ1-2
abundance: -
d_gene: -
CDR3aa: CASSQSLGQTVYGYTF
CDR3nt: TGTGCCAGCAGTCAATCCCTCGGGCAGACCGTCTATGGCTACACCTTC

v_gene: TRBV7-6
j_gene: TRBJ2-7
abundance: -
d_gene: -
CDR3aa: CASGSGYEQYF
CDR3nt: TGTGCCAGCGGTTCCGGCTACGAGCAGTACTTC

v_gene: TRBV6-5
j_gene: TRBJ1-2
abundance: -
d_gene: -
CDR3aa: CASSQTTNWRGTF
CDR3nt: TGTGCCAGCAGTCAAACCACCAATTGGCGGGGGACCTTC

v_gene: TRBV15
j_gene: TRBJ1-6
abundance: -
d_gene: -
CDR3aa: CATSRDDENSPLHF
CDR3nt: TGTGCCACCAGCAGAGATGACGAGAATTCACCCCTCCACTTT